One sample yielded the 22 T cell receptor beta chains listed below, sequenced in a study of control samples from healthy donors and cancer patients. Generated by immunoSEQ multiplex PCR, the TCRdb table keeps only in-frame clones and is missing some. The data show 150,000 to 200,000 clones, with roughly 93% seen just once and around 1.6% held by the top ten. The sample consisted of blood. The receptors were sampled from a man aged 18 to 30 in good health.

The chain recombines TRBV10-3 with TRBJ1-2; tentative D call: TRBD1 (5 bases). This CDR3 has 13 residues. Germline V gives CDR1 ENHRY, CDR2 SYGVKD. V lost 2 bases and J lost 8, with 12 bases in between. The CDR3 is CAISEAGTVGYTF. The CDR3 region has the DNA TGTGCCATCAGTGAGGCGGGGACGGTCGGCTACACCTTC.

The CDR3 nucleotides read TGTGCCACCAGTGACCCCGGGACAGGGGGCATCTATGGCTACACCTTC. It specifies CATSDPGTGGIYGYTF. The gene calls are TRBV24-1 and TRBJ1-2, with 12 bases that match TRBD1. CDR3 length: 16 amino acids. Per the germline V gene, CDR1 is KGHDR and CDR2 is SFDVKD. With 4 bases clipped from V and 4 bases from J, the junction kept 6 bases outside the gene matches.

The chain combines TRBV6-5 with TRBJ1-2; D is uncertain. The CDR3 contains 15 residues. CDR1 is MNHEY, CDR2 SVGAGI, per germline. Deletions cut 8 bases from V and 2 bases from J, with 18 bases between. Here the CDR3 DNA reads TGTGCCAGCTACCGGGCGCTGGCAGAGAACTATGGCTACACCTTC. It encodes CASYRALAENYGYTF.

This clone was observed a few times. The genes are TRBV2 and TRBJ1-6, with D unresolved. CDR1 SNHLY and CDR2 FYNNEI come from the germline V gene. The CDR3 spans 15 residues. V shed 2 bases and J shed 5 bases, with 10 bases lying between them. The CDR3 here is CASSEWQFNNSPLHF. As DNA, the CDR3 is TGTGCCAGCAGTGAATGGCAGTTTAATAATTCACCCCTCCACTTT.

This chain links TRBV18 with TRBJ2-7; 8 bases align to TRBD2. The CDR3 has 14 residues. V lost 5 bases to trimming and J lost 4 bases; unmatched junction nucleotides: 7. Germline-derived CDR1 and CDR2 are KGHSH and LQKENI. The CDR3 sequence: CASSMIPSGYEQYF. CDR3 bases: TGTGCCAGCTCAATGATCCCTAGCGGGTACGAGCAGTACTTC.

J is TRBJ2-4 and V is TRBV6-1; no clear D. Germline V lookup: CDR1 MNHNS, CDR2 SASEGT. V was cut by 1 base and J by 5 bases, with 12 bases left in between. There are 15 residues in the CDR3. CDR3 sequence reads: CASSEDSRSENIQYF. CDR3 DNA sequence: TGTGCCAGCAGTGAAGATTCGAGAAGCGAAAACATTCAGTACTTC.

This chain connects TRBV18 to TRBJ2-5; 10 bases are shared with TRBD1. The CDR3 is made up of 16 amino acids. Germline V gives CDR1 KGHSH, CDR2 LQKENI. Trimming cost V 0 bases and J 7 bases; bases outside gene matches: 8. The DNA of the CDR3 is TGTGCCAGCTCACCACCGGGACAGGGGCCCGTGGGGACCCAGTACTTC. The encoded protein is CASSPPGQGPVGTQYF.

V gene TRBV5-1 combines with J gene TRBJ2-3, with TRBD2 identical over 11 bases. The germline V gene encodes CDR1 SGHRS and CDR2 YFSETQ. V shed 0 bases, J shed 5 bases, and the junction held 8 bases outside the gene matches. There are 17 residues in the CDR3. This CDR3 reads CASSLGVAGGPVDTQYF. The CDR3 nucleotides are TGCGCCAGCAGCTTGGGAGTAGCGGGGGGGCCTGTAGATACGCAGTATTTT.

The chain employs TRBV18 and TRBJ2-2; perhaps TRBD2 as D (5 bases). The CDR3 sequence is 13 residues long. The V gene lost 4 bases and the J gene lost 7 bases, with 10 bases spanning the gap. Germline V gene data show CDR1 as KGHSH and CDR2 as LQKENI. Written as DNA, the CDR3 is TGTGCCAGCTCACAAGGGAGCAACGGGGAGCTGTTTTTT. This encodes CASSQGSNGELFF. The whole variable domain, filled in from reference TRBV18 and TRBJ2-2, reads NAGVMQNPRHLVRRRGQEARLRCSPMKGHSHVYWYRQLPEEGLKFMVYLQKENIIDESGMPKERFSAEFPKEGPSILRIQQVVRGDSAAYFCASSQGSNGELFFGEGSRLTVL.

The CDR3 DNA is TGTGCCAGCAGCTCTCGACGGAATTTGCAGAACACTGAAGCTTTCTTT. Its protein product is CASSSRRNLQNTEAFF. V and J are TRBV5-6 and TRBJ1-1; D gene ambiguous. Germline loops: CDR1 SGHDT, CDR2 YYEEEE. The length of the CDR3 is 16 residues. Trimming stripped 3 bases from V and 1 base from J, with 16 bases between.

The chain is built from TRBV28 and TRBJ2-1; D is perhaps TRBD2 (5 bases). The V and J ends lost 7 bases and 3 bases respectively, with 16 bases between them. This CDR3 has 15 residues. Germline V gives CDR1 MDHEN, CDR2 SYDVKM. The CDR3 sequence is CASIEQRRNYNEQFF. CDR3 DNA: TGTGCCAGCATTGAGCAGCGGAGAAACTACAATGAGCAGTTCTTC.

This chain connects TRBV7-9 to TRBJ2-1; D possibly corresponds to TRBD1 (6 bases). The CDR3 is made up of 14 amino acids. Trimming shortened V by 3 bases and J by 2 bases, and 8 bases separated the two germline ends. Germline values: CDR1 SEHNR, CDR2 FQNEAQ (reference sequence). CDR3 in DNA: TGTGCCAGCAGCTTGGGGGCGACCTACAATGAGCAGTTCTTC. As protein: CASSLGATYNEQFF.

This chain links TRBV7-6 with TRBJ1-6; 7 bases align to TRBD1. V lost 2 bases and J lost 6; bases outside the gene matches: 10. The CDR3 runs 17 residues. The germline V gene has CDR1 SGHVS and CDR2 FNYEAQ. The CDR3 DNA follows: TGTGCCAGCAGCTTAAGGGGGCGACAGGTCTCTAATTCACCCCTCCACTTT. Translated: CASSLRGRQVSNSPLHF.

The chain carries TRBV7-2 and TRBJ2-3; possibly TRBD2 for D (6 bases). The CDR3 runs 14 residues. The V gene's germline CDR1 is SGHTA and CDR2 FQGNSA. Trimming left V 4 bases short and J 5 bases short, with 13 bases between. The CDR3 here is CASSSSGSGDTQYF. The CDR3 bases are TGTGCCAGCAGCTCAAGCGGGTCAGGAGATACGCAGTATTTT.

V gene TRBV5-1 combines with J gene TRBJ2-6, with 8 bases identical to TRBD1. The V and J ends lost 7 bases and 0 bases, in that order; junction bases with no gene match: 12. CDR3 size: 18 residues. The germline CDR1 and CDR2 sequences are SGHRS and YFSETQ. The CDR3 bases are TGCGCCAGCTCACTACAGGGGGTTGGTGTCTCTGGGGCCAACGTCCTGACTTTC. As protein: CASSLQGVGVSGANVLTF.

The V call is TRBV25-1, the J call TRBJ2-5; 7 nucleotides align to TRBD2. The CDR3 spans 13 residues. The ends lost 10 bases at V and 5 bases at J; junction bases unmatched: 10. Germline V gene lookup returns CDR1 MGHDK and CDR2 SYGVNS. The CDR3 DNA is TGTGCCACCGGCCGGGGGGAGGCTGAGACCCAGTACTTC. This sequence encodes CATGRGEAETQYF.

This sequence joins TRBV5-1 and TRBJ2-2; 10 nucleotides line up with TRBD1. The germline CDR1 and CDR2 sequences are SGHRS and YFSETQ. V lost 3 bases, J lost 0 bases, and 11 bases stayed unmatched. There are 19 residues in the CDR3. The CDR3 nucleotides are TGCGCCAGCAGCTATCCCACGCTGGGACAGGGGACGAACACCGGGGAGCTGTTTTTT. Amino acid sequence: CASSYPTLGQGTNTGELFF.

The gene calls are TRBV27 and TRBJ2-1, with 15 bases identical to TRBD2. The CDR3 covers 19 residues. Per germline, CDR1 MNHEY and CDR2 SMNVEV (reference sequence). J was trimmed by 7 bases and V by 2 bases; bases with no gene match: 12. The CDR3 coding sequence is TGTGCCAGCAGTTTAAGGACTAGCGGGGGGGGAGCCTTAAGGAATGAGCAGTTCTTC. Protein: CASSLRTSGGGALRNEQFF.

This chain connects TRBV6-5 to TRBJ2-2; 7 bases align to TRBD2. Germline CDR1 MNHEY, CDR2 SVGAGI. Losses at the gene ends were 8 bases for V and 3 bases for J; bases not matched to a gene: 3. The CDR3 is 13 amino acids. The CDR3 bases are TGTGCCAGCGCGGCGGGGGACACCGGGGAGCTGTTTTTT. This sequence encodes CASAAGDTGELFF.

V is TRBV4-2 and J is TRBJ2-3; maybe TRBD2 (6 bases). Per the germline V gene, CDR1 is LGHNA and CDR2 is YNFKEQ. This CDR3 comprises 14 residues. The V end was cut by 4 bases, the J end by 7 bases, with 15 bases between. CDR3 DNA sequence: TGTGCCAGCAGCCGCAGACTAGATTCCAATACGCAGTATTTT. The encoded protein is CASSRRLDSNTQYF.

The chain uses TRBV19 and TRBJ2-1; the match to TRBD2 covers 8 bases. This CDR3 region has 14 residues. Germline lookup yields CDR1 LNHDA and CDR2 SQIVND (reference sequence). After removal of 4 bases from V and 7 bases from J, the junction contained 6 bases not matched to a gene. DNA of the CDR3: TGTGCCAGTAGTAGCGGGGGGACACTGAATGAGCAGTTCTTC. Its protein is CASSSGGTLNEQFF. The entire variable domain, with the rest obtained from reference TRBV19 and TRBJ2-1, is as follows: DGGITQSPKYLFRKEGQNVTLSCEQNLNHDAMYWYRQDPGQGLRLIYYSQIVNDFQKGDIAEGYSVSREKKESFPLTVTSAQKNPTAFYLCASSSGGTLNEQFFGPGTRLTVL.

The V call is TRBV28, the J call TRBJ1-5; no clear D gene. Per germline, CDR1 MDHEN and CDR2 SYDVKM. This CDR3 spans 13 amino acids. Trimming took off 4 bases at V and 0 bases at J, with 4 bases between the two ends. The CDR3 coding sequence is TGTGCCAGCAGTTACGATAGCAATCAGCCCCAGCATTTT. Its protein product is CASSYDSNQPQHF.